The T cell receptor (beta chain) under discussion was sequenced for a study of monozygotic twins with inflammatory bowel disease. With the 5' RACE reads reprocessed, TCRdb shows one record per CDR3 protein and no DNA. Its clone listing holds 440,000 or so distinct CDR3 sequences. This CDR3 is built from 14 residues. Per the germline V gene, CDR1 is DFQATT and CDR2 is SNEGSKA (reference sequence). Sequences were obtained from blood. The sequence was collected from a human donor with ulcerative colitis or Crohn's disease, or a healthy co-twin of an affected twin (not recorded which). The gene calls are TRBV20-1 and TRBJ1-6; the D call from TCRdb, TRBD1, cannot be confirmed without DNA. This CDR3 is CSAGGGVRVEPLHF.